These 3 T cell receptor beta chains were all obtained from the same sample, sequenced in a study of T cells after yellow fever vaccination. TCRdb redid the calling of the 5' RACE reads with MiXCR, one entry per CDR3 protein. The sample has 500,000 to 700,000 distinct CDR3 sequences, about 19% seen once; the top ten hold 13% to 15%. The source was PBMCs, collected 15 days after the yellow fever booster vaccination. All receptors come from a man younger than 45 who received the YFV17D yellow fever vaccine.

CDR3 DNA: TGCAGTGCTAGAGATTGGGGACAGGGATCCTACGAGCAGTACTTC. This gives the protein CSARDWGQGSYEQYF. The chain recombines TRBV20-1 with TRBJ2-7, with TRBD1 matching 9 bases. CDR1 DFQATT and CDR2 SNEGSKA come from the germline V gene (reference sequence). This CDR3 is 15 amino acids long. J gave up 1 base and V 0 bases, and 4 bases lay outside the gene matches.

This chain joins TRBV3-1 and TRBJ2-7; no reliable D call. The V end was cut by 2 bases, the J end by 4 bases, with 12 bases between. This CDR3 comprises 14 residues. From germline, CDR1 is LGHDT and CDR2 YNNKEL (reference sequence). The CDR3, as DNA: TGTGCCAGCAGCCAATCGGACCTGCGGTACGAGCAGTACTTC. It translates to CASSQSDLRYEQYF.

This clonotype was counted only a few times. CDR3 bases: TGTGCCAGCAGCGTAGTGGGGACGGTGAGCTCCTACAATGAGCAGTTCTTC. This translates into CASSVVGTVSSYNEQFF. This chain links TRBV9 with TRBJ2-1; D tentatively reads TRBD1 or TRBD2 (5 bases each). Germline loops: CDR1 SGDLS, CDR2 YYNGEE. V was clipped by 0 bases and J by 0 bases, with 13 bases between them. This CDR3 has 17 amino acids.